This T cell receptor (beta chain) was identified in a study of CD8 T cells in Susac syndrome. Roughly 0.45 to 1 ug RNA was reverse transcribed with random hexamers. The method of amplification for TCR beta CDR3 was immunoSEQ multiplex PCR, covering 54 Vbeta and 13 Jbeta. TCRdb reprocessed the immunoSEQ multiplex PCR reads via MiXCR and lists one record per CDR3 protein. This table has 170,000 or so distinct CDR3 sequences, approximately 93% appearing once. The germline CDR1 and CDR2 sequences are MNHEY and SVGAGI. The CDR3 contains 15 residues. Between the trimmed V and J ends, which lost 0 bases and 4 bases, there was a span of 13 bases. CD8+ and CD4+ T cells from blood underwent TCR beta sequencing. The multiple sclerosis controls were treatment-naive patients, and their relapsing-remitting disease was stable or active. TEMRA cells were FACS-enriched and CD8+ and CD4+ T cells negatively isolated.

The chain recombines TRBV6-5 with TRBJ2-7; maybe TRBD2 (5 bases). The sample taken for sequencing was CD4+ T cells from PBMCs. This clonotype was obtained from a human donor with multiple sclerosis. The CDR3 sequence is CASSYSLASLYEQYF. The CDR3 DNA reads TGTGCCAGCAGTTACTCCCTAGCTTCTCTATACGAGCAGTACTTC.